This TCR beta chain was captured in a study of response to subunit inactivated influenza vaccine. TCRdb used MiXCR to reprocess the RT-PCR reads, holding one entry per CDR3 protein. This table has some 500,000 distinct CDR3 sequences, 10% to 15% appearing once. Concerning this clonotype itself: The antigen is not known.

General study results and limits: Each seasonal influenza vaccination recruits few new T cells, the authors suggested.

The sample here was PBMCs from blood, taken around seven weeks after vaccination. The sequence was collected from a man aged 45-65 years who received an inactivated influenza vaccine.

In DNA, the CDR3 is TGTGCCAGCAGTCCCCCACTAGCGGGGCTTCGTCACGAGCAGTACTTC. Its protein is CASSPPLAGLRHEQYF. The chain uses TRBV28 and TRBJ2-7, with TRBD2 matching over 10 bases. The V and J ends lost 5 bases and 5 bases, in that order; junction bases with no gene match: 12. Germline CDR1 reads MDHEN; CDR2 reads SYDVKM. The CDR3 is made up of 16 amino acids. Full variable domain (remainder filled in from reference TRBV28 and TRBJ2-7): DVKVTQSSRYLVKRTGEKVFLECVQDMDHENMFWYRQDPGLGLRLIYFSYDVKMKEKGDIPEGYSVSREKKERFSLILESASTNQTSMYLCASSPPLAGLRHEQYFGPGTRLTVT.